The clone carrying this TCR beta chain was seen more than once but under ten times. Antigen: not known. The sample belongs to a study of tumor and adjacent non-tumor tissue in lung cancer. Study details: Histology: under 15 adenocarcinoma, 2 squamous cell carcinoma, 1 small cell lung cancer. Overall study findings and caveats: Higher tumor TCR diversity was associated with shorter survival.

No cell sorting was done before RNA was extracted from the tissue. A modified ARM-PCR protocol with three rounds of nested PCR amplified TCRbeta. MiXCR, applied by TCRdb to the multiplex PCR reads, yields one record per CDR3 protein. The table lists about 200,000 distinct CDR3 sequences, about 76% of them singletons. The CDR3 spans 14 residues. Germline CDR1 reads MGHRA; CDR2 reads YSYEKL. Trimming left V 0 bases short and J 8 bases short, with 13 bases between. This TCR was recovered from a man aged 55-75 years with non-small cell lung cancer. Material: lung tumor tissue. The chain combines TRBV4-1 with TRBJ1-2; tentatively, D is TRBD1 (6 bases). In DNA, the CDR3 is TGCGCCAGCAGCCAAGATCGCAGGGGAGGCGGCTACACCTTC. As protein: CASSQDRRGGGYTF.